The text below deals with one T cell receptor beta chain. This CDR3 contains 17 residues. J lost 2 bases, V lost 0 bases, and 7 bases had no gene match. Germline CDR1 reads SGHRS; CDR2 reads YFSETQ. The data were produced by immunoSEQ multiplex PCR, yet TCRdb's version contains in-frame clones alone and is incomplete. Of 9,500 to 15,000 clones in the sample, 90% to 95% are singletons; the top ten hold 7.5% to 9%. The data derive from a study of technical replicates of blood from a few donors. The sequenced sample consisted of PBMCs. V and J are TRBV5-1 and TRBJ2-7, with 11 nucleotides matching TRBD1. The receptor was isolated from a human donor in good health. CDR3 sequence: CASSLVFGTGGAYEQYF. As DNA, the CDR3 is TGCGCCAGCAGCTTGGTTTTTGGGACAGGGGGGGCCTACGAGCAGTACTTC.